These T cell receptor beta chains were read from a single sample in a study of OX40 agonist ivuxolimab in advanced cancers. TCRdb keeps only in-frame clones here, not all; method: immunoSEQ multiplex PCR. The sample consists of approximately 74,000 clones, 75% to 95% of them appearing once. The input for sequencing was CD4+ or CD8+ T cells sorted from blood, taken in a trial of the OX40 agonist ivuxolimab. All receptors come from an adult with an advanced solid tumor such as melanoma, head and neck, liver or kidney cancer. Each CDR3 is given with its conserved first and last residue. The order of the fields is D gene, V gene, clone size, J gene, CDR3 DNA, CDR3 protein. A D gene is named only where the DNA matches it firmly. Only some rows state a clone size, as once, few, many or a class for expanded clones.

TRBD1,TRBV6-1,.,TRBJ2-5,TGTGCCAGCAGTGTAAACAGGGGGCCAGAGACCCAGTACTTC,CASSVNRGPETQYF
TRBD2,TRBV27,.,TRBJ2-1,TGTGCCAGCAGTTTATGGACTAGCGGGAGGAATGAGCAGTTCTTC,CASSLWTSGRNEQFF
.,TRBV7-8,once,TRBJ1-3,TGTGCCAGCAGCTTAGCGAGGATAGGAGGGGATTTTAGAAACACCATATATTTT,CASSLARIGGDFRNTIYF
TRBD2,TRBV7-2,.,TRBJ2-2,TGTGCCAGCAGCTTAGGGCTAGCGGGAGGTGCCGGGGAGCTGTTTTTT,CASSLGLAGGAGELFF
.,TRBV7-7,.,TRBJ2-5,TGTGCTAGCAGCCCCGGGACGGCGTGGACCCAGTACTTC,CASSPGTAWTQYF
.,TRBV2,.,TRBJ2-5,TGTGCCAGCAGTGATATGTGGGAACTGGAGACCCAGTACTTC,CASSDMWELETQYF
TRBD2,TRBV5-1,.,TRBJ2-5,TGCGCCAGCAGCTTGTCGGGGGAGGGAGAGACCCAGTACTTC,CASSLSGEGETQYF
TRBD2,TRBV7-6,.,TRBJ2-1,TGTGCCAGCAGCTTAAGACTAGCGGGGGACCAATACAATGAGCAGTTCTTC,CASSLRLAGDQYNEQFF
.,TRBV19,.,TRBJ2-5,TGTGCCAGTACCCCTGGGGATCGGGAGACCCAGTACTTC,CASTPGDRETQYF
.,TRBV6-6,.,TRBJ2-1,TGTGCCAGCAGTTACTCACGGGAAGATGAGCAGTTCTTC,CASSYSREDEQFF
.,TRBV7-6,.,TRBJ1-5,TGTGCCAGCAGCCCCCTTTATGAGCCCCAGCATTTT,CASSPLYEPQHF
.,TRBV5-1,.,TRBJ2-5,TGCGCCAGCAGCACGCTAGCCCCCATGGGTGAGACCCAGTACTTC,CASSTLAPMGETQYF
TRBD2,TRBV5-1,once,TRBJ2-7,TGCGCCAGCAGCTTGACGACTAGCGGGAGCGCTTACGAGCAGTACTTC,CASSLTTSGSAYEQYF
.,TRBV7-7,.,TRBJ1-5,TGTGCCAGCAGTTCTACAGGAGATATTGTACCCCAGCATTTT,CASSSTGDIVPQHF
.,TRBV11-3,.,TRBJ2-2,TGTGCCAGCAGCCGCACGGGGGTAGGGACCGGGGAGCTGTTTTTT,CASSRTGVGTGELFF
TRBD1,TRBV5-8,.,TRBJ2-1,TGTGCCAGCAGCCTCGGACAGGCCTCAGGACAGTTCTTC,CASSLGQASGQFF
.,TRBV9,.,TRBJ2-1,TGTGCCAGCAGCGTAGTACTAGAAGGCTATGAGCAGTTCTTC,CASSVVLEGYEQFF
.,TRBV7-9,.,TRBJ2-5,TGTGCCAGCAGTTTTCGAACGTCGGGTCAAGAGACCCAGTACTTC,CASSFRTSGQETQYF
.,TRBV25-1,.,TRBJ1-1,TGTGCCAGCCGATCAGGGGTCCCTGAAGCTTTCTTT,CASRSGVPEAFF
TRBD2,TRBV10-3,.,TRBJ2-3,TGTGCCATCAGTGGGAAACTAGCGGCTAGCACAGATACGCAGTATTTT,CAISGKLAASTDTQYF
.,TRBV19,.,TRBJ2-1,TGTGCCAGTAGTATACCTAACCTCGGACAGCTTAACAATGAGCAGTTCTTC,CASSIPNLGQLNNEQFF
.,TRBV19,.,TRBJ2-5,TGTGCCAGTAGTATGTTCGGGGGGCGGGAAGAGACCCAGTACTTC,CASSMFGGREETQYF
.,TRBV7-9,once,TRBJ1-4,TGTGCCAGCAGCTACTCAGCGGGCGGAGAAAAACTGTTTTTT,CASSYSAGGEKLFF
.,TRBV6-1,.,TRBJ2-2,TGTGCCAGCAGTGAAAAGGGGACCGGGGAGCTGTTTTTT,CASSEKGTGELFF
TRBD1,TRBV19,.,TRBJ1-2,TGTGCCACAGACAGGGGGCGCGACTATGGCTACACCTTC,CATDRGRDYGYTF
.,TRBV2,.,TRBJ2-7,TGTGCCAGCAGTGAAGGGCCCTCGATCAGTCTGCCCCCCTACGAGCAGTACTTC,CASSEGPSISLPPYEQYF
.,TRBV30,few,TRBJ2-5,TGTGCCTGGAGTGTACCCGGGAGACGGCAGACCCAGTACTTC,CAWSVPGRRQTQYF
.,TRBV18,.,TRBJ2-2,TGTGCCAGCTCTCCTACTACCGCGAACACCGGGGAGCTGTTTTTT,CASSPTTANTGELFF
.,TRBV7-2,.,TRBJ2-7,TGTGCCAGCAGCGTTAGACGGGGAACAGAATCCTACGAGCAGTACTTC,CASSVRRGTESYEQYF
.,TRBV6-5,.,TRBJ2-5,TGTGCCAGCCTAAATCGCCCGGACTCCGCTAAGCAGTACTTC,CASLNRPDSAKQYF
.,TRBV11-3,few,TRBJ2-2,TGTGCCAGCAGCACCGGGCCAGTTCGGACCGGGGAGCTGTTTTTT,CASSTGPVRTGELFF
.,TRBV7-2,.,TRBJ2-7,TGTGCCAGCAGCTCCACGCGGATCTCCGAGCAGTACTTC,CASSSTRISEQYF
TRBD1,TRBV5-1,.,TRBJ1-4,TGCGCCAGCAGCCCGCGGGACAGCAATGAAAAACTGTTTTTT,CASSPRDSNEKLFF
.,TRBV4-3,.,TRBJ2-3,TGCGCCAGCAGCCAAGGGCCCTCTTATACGCAGTATTTT,CASSQGPSYTQYF
.,TRBV6-5,few,TRBJ2-3,TGTGCCAGCAGCTGGAAGTTGTCAGATACGCAGTATTTT,CASSWKLSDTQYF
.,TRBV2,.,TRBJ2-3,TGTGCCAGCAACCGAGCAGGGGATACGCAGTATTTT,CASNRAGDTQYF
TRBD2,TRBV18,once,TRBJ2-2,TGTGCCAGCTCACCAATAGCGGGAGGCGGGGAGCTGTTTTTT,CASSPIAGGGELFF